Listed below are T cell receptor beta chains from one sample, sequenced in a study of T-cell reconstitution after alpha-beta-depleted transplantation in children. TCRdb re-analysed the PCR reads in MiXCR, keeping a single row per CDR3 protein. The repertoire includes about 830,000 distinct CDR3 sequences, less than 20% of them detected once, and roughly 5% sits in the top ten. This specimen was PBMCs, mostly from graft donor cells, taken 360 days after TCRalphabeta/CD19-depleted stem cell transplant. Every receptor here comes from a male patient between 5 and 17 years old who had a stem cell transplant for acute lymphoblastic leukemia, so the T cells may come from the graft donor. Both conserved end residues are part of each CDR3. A D gene is named only where the DNA matches it firmly. Not every row has a clone size; where given, it reads once, few, many or a size class.

v_gene	j_gene	d_gene	abundance	CDR3nt	CDR3aa
TRBV4-1	TRBJ2-7	TRBD2	few	TGCGCCAGCAGCCAACGCGGGGGAACCTACGAGCAGTACTTC	CASSQRGGTYEQYF
TRBV7-3	TRBJ2-3	TRBD1	-	TGTGCCAGCAGCTTATCTGGAGTTGACAGGGCCAGGGATACGCAGTATTTT	CASSLSGVDRARDTQYF
TRBV4-2	TRBJ2-7	TRBD2	-	TGTGCCAGCAGCCAAGGGACTAGCGGGAGAGGCGAGCAGTACTTC	CASSQGTSGRGEQYF
TRBV12-3/TRBV12-4	TRBJ2-7	TRBD2	-	TGTGCCAGCAGTAACGGCAGGGAGGGTACCTACGAGCAGTACTTC	CASSNGREGTYEQYF
TRBV6-5	TRBJ2-1	TRBD2	few	TGTGCCAGCATTAGCGGGACCCACAATGAGCAGTTCTTC	CASISGTHNEQFF
TRBV29-1	TRBJ1-2	TRBD1	-	TGCAGCGCCTTGGACAGGGACAGAAACTATGGCTACACCTTC	CSALDRDRNYGYTF
TRBV12-3/TRBV12-4	TRBJ2-1	TRBD2	many	TGTGCCAGCAGCCTTCTCCTTGCGGGAGTACTATCGGGTGAGCAGTTCTTC	CASSLLLAGVLSGEQFF
TRBV30	TRBJ2-7	-	many	TGTGCCTGGAGTGTTTCCTACGAGCAGTACTTC	CAWSVSYEQYF
TRBV5-1	TRBJ2-1	-	many	TGCGCCAGCAGCCCCAGCCGGGACTGGCTTTACAATGAGCAGTTCTTC	CASSPSRDWLYNEQFF
TRBV5-1	TRBJ2-3	-	-	TGCGCCAGCAGCTCACTGTCAGGGGATGGAGGAGCAGATACGCAGTATTTT	CASSSLSGDGGADTQYF
TRBV5-1	TRBJ2-7	-	-	TGCGCCAGCAGCTCCTTAACCCCAGGGTACGAGCAGTACTTC	CASSSLTPGYEQYF
TRBV29-1	TRBJ2-5	TRBD2	few	TGCAGCGTTGAAGATCGAAAACTAGCGGGAGTGCAAGAGACCCAGTACTTC	CSVEDRKLAGVQETQYF
TRBV28	TRBJ2-7	-	-	TGTGCCAGCAGCCCCCGGGCTAGCGTCCTGTACGAGCAGTACTTC	CASSPRASVLYEQYF
TRBV30	TRBJ2-7	-	-	TGTGCCTGGAGTGTAAGTGCCTACGAGCAGTACTTC	CAWSVSAYEQYF
TRBV10-3	TRBJ2-1	TRBD2	-	TGTGCCATCATGAAGCTAGCGGGAGAAGGCGGTGAGCAGTTCTTC	CAIMKLAGEGGEQFF
TRBV7-2	TRBJ1-2	TRBD1	few	TGTGCCAGCAGCTTAGAGGGGGCCAGCTATGGCTACACCTTC	CASSLEGASYGYTF
TRBV29-1	TRBJ1-2	TRBD1	-	TGCAGCGCGCCCGGACAGGGGAACTATGGCTACACCTTC	CSAPGQGNYGYTF
TRBV7-8	TRBJ2-7	-	-	TGTGCCAGCAGCTTATCCAGGTTAGGCTACGAGCAGTACTTC	CASSLSRLGYEQYF
TRBV12-3/TRBV12-4	TRBJ2-1	-	-	TGTGCCAGCAGGTCCGCAGGGATACGCGATGAGCAGTTCTTC	CASRSAGIRDEQFF
TRBV5-5	TRBJ2-3	-	few	TGTGCCAGCAGCTCCAGGGTAGAATTTCAGTATTTT	CASSSRVEFQYF
TRBV7-2	TRBJ2-1	TRBD2	few	TGTGCCAGCAGCTCATTAGGGGGACTAGTCCCCTACAATGAGCAGTTCTTC	CASSSLGGLVPYNEQFF
TRBV20-1	TRBJ2-3	-	-	TGCAGTGCTAGAGCAGGAGGCGTCGTAGCAGTTTCAGATACGCAGTATTTT	CSARAGGVVAVSDTQYF
TRBV3-1	TRBJ2-6	TRBD2	-	TGTGCCAGCAGCCGTAACGGCGGGAGAGTCTCTGGGGCCAACGTCCTGACTTTC	CASSRNGGRVSGANVLTF
TRBV29-1	TRBJ2-5	-	few	TGCAGCGTTGGACGGGAAAAGACCCAGTACTTC	CSVGREKTQYF
TRBV7-2	TRBJ2-1	-	few	TGTGCCAGCAGCTCAGACCGAGGTTTTGAGCAGTTCTTC	CASSSDRGFEQFF
TRBV7-2	TRBJ1-2	-	-	TGTGCCAGCAGCTTAGCGCCCAGAGGAAAAGACTATGGCTACACCTTC	CASSLAPRGKDYGYTF
TRBV24-1	TRBJ1-4	-	few	TGTGCCACCAGTGACAGAGGAAGGGATGAAAAACTGTTTTTT	CATSDRGRDEKLFF
TRBV4-1	TRBJ2-7	TRBD2	-	TGCGCCAGCAGCCAAGGACTAGCGGGAGGAGTCGTCTACGAGCAGTACTTC	CASSQGLAGGVVYEQYF
TRBV12-3/TRBV12-4	TRBJ2-5	-	few	TGTGCCAGCAGTTTAAGTAGCAGGGTAACAGAGACCCAGTACTTC	CASSLSSRVTETQYF
TRBV12-3/TRBV12-4	TRBJ2-7	-	many	TGTGCCAGCAGTTTCAAGGGCTCCTACGAGCAGTACTTC	CASSFKGSYEQYF
TRBV10-3	TRBJ2-3	TRBD2	-	TGTGCCATCAGCCCTTCGACTAGCTCCGCAGATACGCAGTATTTT	CAISPSTSSADTQYF
TRBV27	TRBJ2-6	-	few	TGTGCCAGCCGAGACAGGCTGGGTCACGTCCTGACTTTC	CASRDRLGHVLTF
TRBV5-1	TRBJ2-1	-	-	TGCGCCAGCAGCTTGGTGGCCGCGACCTACAATGAGCAGTTCTTC	CASSLVAATYNEQFF
TRBV5-1	TRBJ2-7	-	many	TGTGCCAGCAGCTTGACCGGGATCTCCTACGAGCAGTACTTC	CASSLTGISYEQYF
TRBV10-3	TRBJ2-7	-	many	TGTGCCATCAGTGAGTCTAGGGCGGGTCCCGGCGAGCAGTACTTC	CAISESRAGPGEQYF
TRBV7-9	TRBJ2-1	TRBD2	few	TGTGCCAGCAGCTTAGCTGCTGGGGGAGGGTACAATGAGCAGTTCTTC	CASSLAAGGGYNEQFF
TRBV4-1	TRBJ2-7	-	many	TGCGCCAGCAGCCTAAGGGCCTCCTACGAGCAGTACTTC	CASSLRASYEQYF
TRBV24-1	TRBJ2-7	-	many	TGTGCCGCCAGGGGAGGAGGCCGGCTGTCCTACGAGCAGTACTTC	CAARGGGRLSYEQYF
TRBV20-1	TRBJ2-7	TRBD2	few	TGCAGTGCTAGAGATCTGAGGGCTAGCGGGAGATCCTACGAGCAGTACTTC	CSARDLRASGRSYEQYF
TRBV20-1	TRBJ1-5	TRBD1	-	TGCAGTGCCACCGGCGGGACAGGGAAGTCCCAGCATTTT	CSATGGTGKSQHF
TRBV20-1	TRBJ1-5	-	-	TGCAGTGCTATCATAGGGGGGGGCCATCAGCCCCAGCATTTT	CSAIIGGGHQPQHF
TRBV5-1	TRBJ2-2	-	many	TGCGCCAGCAGCTTCCCGGGCTCCGGGGAGCTGTTTTTT	CASSFPGSGELFF
TRBV9	TRBJ2-7	TRBD1	few	TGTGCCAGCAGCGCCACCCCGGGACAGGGGGCTAGCGAGCAGTACTTC	CASSATPGQGASEQYF
TRBV5-1	TRBJ2-7	-	-	TGCGCCAGCAGCTCTACCCGGGGAGCTAGCTACGAGCAGTACTTC	CASSSTRGASYEQYF
TRBV7-9	TRBJ2-2	-	few	TGTGCCACCCCCACTAGTAACACCGGGGAGCTGTTTTTT	CATPTSNTGELFF